This T cell receptor (beta chain) was identified during a study of glioma-infiltrating T cells. The iRepertoire nested amplicon-rescue multiplex PCR amplified TCR alpha and beta CDR3s from RNA. Tissue mRNA or PBMC total RNA, 100-400 ng, went into one-step reverse transcription and amplification. TCRdb reprocessed the multiplex PCR reads with MiXCR, giving one entry per CDR3 protein. The data show fewer than 200,000 distinct CDR3 sequences, approximately 30% seen once. This clonotype was detected once. Its antigen remains unidentified. The study, taken as a whole, reports: Tissue and blood shared very few CDR3 sequences.

The receptor was derived from a human donor with low-grade glioma or glioblastoma, undergoing nonglioma brain surgery, or in good health (not recorded which). Sequenced sample: glioma tissue, nonneoplastic brain tissue, or PBMCs (not recorded which).

As DNA, the CDR3 is TGTGCCAGCATCTCCGGATTCAATCAGCCCCAGCATTTT. This encodes CASISGFNQPQHF. J is TRBJ1-5 and V is TRBV27; D remains unclear. V was trimmed by 7 bases and J by 3 bases, leaving 10 bases between them. The CDR3 contains 13 residues. Per germline, CDR1 MNHEY and CDR2 SMNVEV (reference sequence).